A single sample is the source of the 29 T cell receptor beta chains below, sequenced in a study of T-cell reconstitution after alpha-beta-depleted transplantation in children. Unique molecular identifiers were used to barcode this TCRbeta library. MiXCR, run by TCRdb on the PCR reads, gives a single entry per CDR3 protein. The data hold approximately 100,000 distinct CDR3 sequences, with 10% to 15% observed a single time. The sequenced sample was PBMCs from the stem cell graft donor, obtained from the stem cell graft. The receptors originated from a human donor who donated a stem cell graft to a child with inherited bone marrow failure.

This clonotype was observed many times. V is TRBV29-1 and J is TRBJ2-1, with a tentative D call TRBD1 (5 bases). V lost 3 bases and J lost 6, with 15 bases in between. The CDR3 has 14 residues. Germline assignment: CDR1 SQVTM and CDR2 ANQGSEA. The CDR3 region is CSVDRSGLPNEQFF. The CDR3 nucleotides read TGCAGCGTTGACCGGTCAGGGCTCCCCAATGAGCAGTTCTTC.

The chain joins TRBV20-1 to TRBJ2-3; 7 bases map to TRBD2. The CDR3 is 13 residues long. Germline CDR1 and CDR2: DFQATT and SNEGSKA (reference sequence). The V and J ends lost 3 bases and 2 bases, in that order; junction bases with no gene match: 2. CDR3 DNA: TGCAGTGCTAGGCGGGGGATCACAGATACGCAGTATTTT. Its protein is CSARRGITDTQYF.

This clonotype occurred many times. The gene calls are TRBV7-2 and TRBJ2-1; 7 nucleotides align to TRBD2. The V gene end was trimmed by 5 bases and the J gene end by 5 bases; junction bases not matched to a gene: 9. In germline, CDR1 is SGHTA, CDR2 FQGNSA. The CDR3 runs to 15 residues. The CDR3 sequence is CASSPTGRADNEQFF. In DNA, the CDR3 is TGTGCCAGCAGCCCGACGGGGAGGGCCGACAATGAGCAGTTCTTC.

This clonotype has a count of ten or more. This chain links TRBV20-1 with TRBJ2-5; unclear D gene. This CDR3 is 13 amino acids long. V dropped 5 bases and J dropped 2 bases, with 12 bases sitting between them. Germline V gives CDR1 DFQATT, CDR2 SNEGSKA (reference sequence). The CDR3 coding sequence is TGCAGTGCTCTCAACTGGGAACAAGAGACCCAGTACTTC. Protein product: CSALNWEQETQYF.

This chain connects TRBV7-6 to TRBJ2-1; D may be TRBD1 (6 bases). The length of the CDR3 is 13 residues. Germline-derived CDR1 and CDR2 are SGHVS and FNYEAQ. V lost 5 bases and J 5 bases, leaving 10 bases between the germline ends. As DNA, the CDR3 is TGTGCCAGCAGCCGGTCAGGGGACAATGAGCAGTTCTTC. Amino acids: CASSRSGDNEQFF.

This clonotype was counted at least ten times. The J gene is TRBJ2-2, the V gene TRBV4-3, with TRBD1 matching 7 bases. V lost 4 bases and J lost 4; bases outside the gene matches: 12. Germline V gene lookup returns CDR1 LGHNA and CDR2 YSLEER. The CDR3 totals 17 residues. CDR3 region: CASSPALGQAGTGELFF. The CDR3 region has the DNA TGCGCCAGCAGCCCCGCTTTAGGACAGGCGGGCACCGGGGAGCTGTTTTTT.

The sample holds many counts of this clonotype. V and J are TRBV20-1 and TRBJ1-3; 9 nucleotides match TRBD1. CDR1 and CDR2 from the germline V gene are DFQATT and SNEGSKA (reference sequence). The V segment lost 1 base and the J segment 2 bases; nucleotides outside the gene matches: 3. CDR3 length: 15 residues. CDR3 sequence (DNA): TGCAGTGCTAGAGGTAGACAGGGGGCTGGAAACACCATATATTTT. It specifies CSARGRQGAGNTIYF.

This clonotype was detected only a few times. A junction end diverges from the germline sequence, so it may reflect a read error. The gene calls are TRBV12-3 or TRBV12-4 and TRBJ2-7, with TRBD2 identical over 9 bases. The CDR3 length is 19 residues. The CDR3 sequence is CTSSLGGGRLAGFLGAQYF. The CDR3 DNA reads as TGTACCAGCAGCCTCGGGGGCGGCCGGCTAGCGGGGTTCTTGGGGGCGCAGTACTTC.

V is TRBV5-1 and J is TRBJ1-2, with no clear D. Germline V lookup: CDR1 SGHRS, CDR2 YFSETQ. The CDR3 extends over 14 amino acids. Trimming removed 1 base from V and 4 bases from J, with 11 bases in between. The CDR3 here is CASSLIGSGYGYTF. The CDR3 DNA reads TGCGCCAGCAGCTTGATCGGGTCTGGCTATGGCTACACCTTC. Full variable domain (missing parts from reference TRBV5-1 and TRBJ1-2): KAGVTQTPRYLIKTRGQQVTLSCSPISGHRSVSWYQQTPGQGLQFLFEYFSETQRNKGNFPGRFSGRQFSNSRSEMNVSTLELGDSALYLCASSLIGSGYGYTFGSGTRLTVV.

This clonotype has at least ten counts. The J gene is TRBJ2-7, the V gene TRBV4-3; weak D call: TRBD1 (5 bases). Germline V lookup: CDR1 LGHNA, CDR2 YSLEER. V was pared by 4 bases and J by 6 bases, with 13 bases between. This CDR3 is 13 amino acids long. CDR3 sequence reads: CASSLVQATEQYF. The CDR3 DNA is TGCGCCAGCAGCCTTGTACAGGCAACCGAGCAGTACTTC.

This clonotype was picked up many times. V usage is TRBV27 and J usage is TRBJ2-7, with 9 bases matching TRBD1. The CDR3 has 15 amino acids. From germline, CDR1 is MNHEY and CDR2 SMNVEV (reference sequence). The V and J ends lost 5 bases and 2 bases, in that order; junction bases with no gene match: 7. The CDR3 nucleotides are TGTGCCAGCAGTCTCGGGACAGGGCCTGCCTACGAGCAGTACTTC. Translating it yields CASSLGTGPAYEQYF.

This clonotype was recorded a few times. The V call is TRBV5-1, the J call TRBJ1-5; D is unclear. The V and J ends lost 2 bases and 1 base respectively, with 4 bases between them. CDR3 length equals 13 residues. CDR1 and CDR2 from the germline V gene are SGHRS and YFSETQ. The CDR3 here is CASSLASNQPQHF. DNA for the CDR3: TGCGCCAGCAGCTTAGCCAGCAATCAGCCCCAGCATTTT. The whole variable domain, filled in from reference TRBV5-1 and TRBJ1-5, reads KAGVTQTPRYLIKTRGQQVTLSCSPISGHRSVSWYQQTPGQGLQFLFEYFSETQRNKGNFPGRFSGRQFSNSRSEMNVSTLELGDSALYLCASSLASNQPQHFGDGTRLSIL.

This clonotype was seen many times. V usage is TRBV7-3 and J usage is TRBJ2-3, with 7 bases fitting TRBD1. The CDR3 contains 14 residues. CDR1 and CDR2 (germline): SGHTA, FQGTGA. The ends lost 2 bases at V and 2 bases at J; junction bases unmatched: 1. CDR3 in amino acids: CASSLDRVTDTQYF. CDR3 DNA sequence: TGTGCCAGCAGCTTAGACAGGGTCACAGATACGCAGTATTTT.

This clonotype was counted ten times or more. The chain has TRBV7-8 and TRBJ2-7; D not certain. V was pared by 5 bases and J by 0 bases, with 14 bases between. CDR1 is SGHVS, CDR2 FQNEAQ, per germline. The CDR3 totals 15 residues. The CDR3 protein is CASSPKTRSSYEQYF. As DNA, the CDR3 is TGTGCCAGCAGCCCGAAGACGAGGAGCTCCTACGAGCAGTACTTC.

This clonotype was found many times. V and J are TRBV30 and TRBJ1-2; 7 bases line up with TRBD1. The germline V gene encodes CDR1 GTSNPN and CDR2 SVGIG (reference sequence). V shed 0 bases and J 8 bases; nucleotides not matched to a gene: 6. The CDR3 covers 13 residues. CDR3 DNA: TGTGCCTGGAGTGTAGGACAGGTGGGAGGCTACACCTTC. Translation gives CAWSVGQVGGYTF.

This clonotype was counted at least ten times. The V gene is TRBV15, the J gene TRBJ2-3; no reliable D call. The CDR3 sequence is 13 residues long. The germline V and J ends were trimmed by 0 bases and 11 bases, with 12 bases remaining between them. CDR1 is LNHNV, CDR2 YYDKDF, per germline (reference sequence). DNA of the CDR3: TGTGCCACCAGCAGAGATCAAGGACGCGAGCAGTATTTT. This encodes CATSRDQGREQYF.

V is TRBV20-1 and J is TRBJ2-3, with D possibly TRBD2 on 7 matching bases. CDR1 is DFQATT, CDR2 SNEGSKA, per germline (reference sequence). Trimming left V 4 bases short and J 4 bases short, with 21 bases between. CDR3 size: 16 residues. The CDR3 region is CSATGGLRGPSDTQYF. As DNA, the CDR3 is TGCAGTGCTACCGGGGGGTTGCGGGGGCCCTCAGATACGCAGTATTTT.

This clonotype was seen at least ten times. V and J are TRBV5-1 and TRBJ2-5; D tentatively reads TRBD1 or TRBD2 (5 bases each). V was shortened by 2 bases and J by 4 bases, with 15 bases between the two germline ends. The CDR3 sequence is 15 residues long. Germline CDR1 and CDR2: SGHRS and YFSETQ. CDR3 DNA sequence: TGCGCCAGCAGCTTTCGGGGCGACAGACCAGAGACCCAGTACTTC. Amino acid sequence: CASSFRGDRPETQYF.

This clonotype came up many times. The chain recombines TRBV5-1 with TRBJ2-3; D might be TRBD1 (5 bases). The CDR3 is 15 residues long. Germline V gene sequence: CDR1 SGHRS, CDR2 YFSETQ. V was pared by 0 bases and J by 2 bases, with 10 bases between. This CDR3 is CASSLDRPDTDTQYF. CDR3 DNA: TGCGCCAGCAGCTTGGACAGGCCTGACACAGATACGCAGTATTTT.

This clonotype was seen at least ten times. V gene TRBV7-9 combines with J gene TRBJ2-2; possible D gene TRBD2, 6 bases. The V end lost 6 bases, the J end lost 1 base, and 21 bases lay between the germline ends. The germline V gene encodes CDR1 SEHNR and CDR2 FQNEAQ (reference sequence). This CDR3 contains 18 residues. The CDR3 sequence: CASRPWDSTSRNTGELFF. CDR3 DNA: TGTGCCAGCAGACCATGGGACTCAACTAGCAGGAACACCGGGGAGCTGTTTTTT.

Notes on this clonotype: One end of the junction does not line up with germline, which may come from a read error. The V call is TRBV9, the J call TRBJ1-1; D might be TRBD1 (6 bases). Germline V gives CDR1 SGDLS, CDR2 YYNGEE. The CDR3 is 15 amino acids. The CDR3 spells CASSVGGQQESEPFF. The CDR3 DNA reads as TGTGCCAGCAGCGTAGGGGGGCAGCAAGAATCTGAACCTTTCTTT.

The gene calls are TRBV29-1 and TRBJ2-1; the D gene is possibly TRBD2 (6 bases). Trimming pared 7 bases from V and 2 bases from J, leaving 15 bases between. Germline V gene lookup returns CDR1 SQVTM and CDR2 ANQGSEA. The CDR3 has 14 amino acids. The DNA for the CDR3 is TGCAGCGCAAGACTAGTGGAGGCCTACAATGAGCAGTTCTTC. Residues: CSARLVEAYNEQFF.

In this sample, this clonotype turned up many times. This rearrangement joins TRBV3-1 to TRBJ2-1; 9 bases map to TRBD1. J lost 8 bases, V lost 4 bases, and 6 bases had no gene match. From germline, CDR1 is LGHDT and CDR2 YNNKEL (reference sequence). The CDR3 totals 14 residues. The CDR3 DNA sequence: TGTGCCAGCAGCCCAAGGGGACAGGGAGATGAGCAGTTCTTC. Protein: CASSPRGQGDEQFF.

The V call is TRBV5-5, the J call TRBJ1-2; TRBD1 aligns across 10 bases. This CDR3 comprises 16 residues. J lost 2 bases, V lost 0 bases, and 4 bases had no gene match. Germline CDR1 and CDR2: SGHKS and YYEKEE (reference sequence). CDR3 in amino acids: CASSLAGTGVNYGYTF. CDR3 nucleotides: TGTGCCAGCAGCTTGGCCGGGACAGGGGTGAACTATGGCTACACCTTC.

This clonotype has ten or more counts. CDR3 loop: CSLRGTAVQETQYF. In DNA form, the CDR3 reads TGCAGCTTGAGGGGGACCGCCGTCCAAGAGACCCAGTACTTC. V usage is TRBV29-1 and J usage is TRBJ2-5; a weak D match, TRBD1 (6 bases). V was trimmed by 8 bases and J by 1 base, leaving 17 bases between them. CDR1 is SQVTM and CDR2 is ANQGSEA in the germline V gene. This CDR3 is built from 14 residues.

This clonotype has more than one count but fewer than ten. The genes are TRBV28 and TRBJ2-7, with D hard to call. This CDR3 is built from 14 residues. Trimming removed 5 bases at V and 0 bases at J, with 11 bases between. CDR1 and CDR2 from the germline V gene are MDHEN and SYDVKM. Written as DNA, the CDR3 is TGTGCCAGCAGTCGAATTAGTAACTCCTACGAGCAGTACTTC. This encodes CASSRISNSYEQYF.

At least ten counts were recorded for this clonotype. This chain joins TRBV7-9 and TRBJ1-2, with a weak D call TRBD1 (5 bases). This CDR3 has 14 residues. V lost 0 bases to trimming and J lost 5 bases, with 10 bases between them. Germline CDR1 SEHNR, CDR2 FQNEAQ (reference sequence). CDR3 sequence: CASSLAQGGYGYTF. In DNA form, the CDR3 reads TGTGCCAGCAGCTTAGCCCAGGGCGGGTATGGCTACACCTTC. Based on the CDR3 plus reference TRBV7-9 and TRBJ1-2, the full variable domain is DTGVSQNPRHKITKRGQNVTFRCDPISEHNRLYWYRQTLGQGPEFLTYFQNEAQLEKSRLLSDRFSAERPKGSFSTLEIQRTEQGDSAMYLCASSLAQGGYGYTFGSGTRLTVV.

This clonotype was seen ten or more times. The gene calls are TRBV5-4 and TRBJ2-1; D uncertain. The V gene lost 3 bases and the J gene lost 0 bases, with 13 bases spanning the gap. This CDR3 is 16 amino acids long. CDR1 is SGHNT and CDR2 is YYREEE in the germline V gene (reference sequence). The CDR3 sequence is CASSSRPPDSYNEQFF. The CDR3 DNA reads as TGTGCCAGCAGCTCGCGGCCCCCCGACTCCTACAATGAGCAGTTCTTC.

The chain uses TRBV4-2 and TRBJ1-5; unclear D gene. CDR1 is LGHNA and CDR2 is YNFKEQ in the germline V gene. This CDR3 comprises 17 residues. The V end was cut by 1 base, the J end by 0 bases, with 13 bases between. The CDR3 protein is CASSQVQAEPSNQPQHF. In DNA, the CDR3 is TGTGCCAGCAGCCAAGTCCAGGCAGAGCCTAGCAATCAGCCCCAGCATTTT.